These 21 T cell receptor beta chains originate from one sample sequenced in a study of cytomegalovirus exposure and HLA in healthy donors. The study ran its PCR with 60 Vbeta and 13 Jbeta primers. The table came from immunoSEQ multiplex PCR; TCRdb's copy has only in-frame clones and leaves some out. The table shows about 140,000 clones, with roughly 80% occurring only once. The source material was PBMCs. The receptors derive from a man aged 35 to 55 in good health and CMV-seronegative.

There are a few counts of this clone. The J gene is TRBJ2-7, the V gene TRBV7-9; 8 bases map to TRBD2. Germline trimming cut 2 bases from V and 3 bases from J; bases unmatched to any gene: 3. The germline gives CDR1 SEHNR, CDR2 FQNEAQ (reference sequence). The CDR3 runs to 14 residues. CDR3 in DNA: TGTGCCAGCAGCTTAACGGGGGGGTTCTACGAGCAGTACTTC. This codes for CASSLTGGFYEQYF.

V gene TRBV30 combines with J gene TRBJ2-7, with 10 nucleotides matching TRBD2. The CDR3 is 14 residues long. Trimming took 3 bases from V and 6 from J; bases not matched to a gene: 8. Germline CDR1 is GTSNPN and CDR2 is SVGIG (reference sequence). The DNA for the CDR3 is TGTGCCTGGAGGCCCACTAGCGGGGCCCTCGAGCAGTACTTC. Its protein product is CAWRPTSGALEQYF.

The J gene is TRBJ2-2, the V gene TRBV15; D is possibly TRBD2 (7 bases). Germline values: CDR1 LNHNV, CDR2 YYDKDF (reference sequence). This CDR3 has 13 amino acids. The V end was cut by 7 bases, the J end by 5 bases, with 11 bases between. Here the CDR3 DNA reads TGTGCCACCAACAGGGAGGGTACCGGGGAGCTGTTTTTT. Amino acid sequence: CATNREGTGELFF.

This clone was seen more than once but under ten times. The chain links TRBV27 to TRBJ2-7; perhaps TRBD1 as D (5 bases). This CDR3 contains 12 residues. Trimming removed 8 bases from V and 6 bases from J, with 14 bases in between. CDR1 is MNHEY and CDR2 is SMNVEV in the germline V gene (reference sequence). CDR3 region: CASAPGYGEQYF. CDR3 coding DNA: TGTGCCAGCGCCCCAGGGTATGGCGAGCAGTACTTC.

CDR3 residues: CASSASGRGADTQYF. CDR3 coding DNA: TGTGCCAGCAGTGCCTCTGGGCGGGGGGCAGATACGCAGTATTTT. The chain couples TRBV9 to TRBJ2-3, with 8 bases matching TRBD2. Per the germline V gene, CDR1 is SGDLS and CDR2 is YYNGEE. Trimming removed 5 bases from V and 4 bases from J; junction bases left unmatched: 9. This CDR3 comprises 15 residues.

The gene calls are TRBV9 and TRBJ2-1, with D possibly TRBD2 on 6 matching bases. The germline V gene encodes CDR1 SGDLS and CDR2 YYNGEE. V lost 0 bases and J 7 bases, leaving 8 bases between the germline ends. The CDR3 totals 13 residues. The CDR3 loop is CASSVGGENEQFF. The CDR3 nucleotides are TGTGCCAGCAGCGTAGGGGGGGAAAATGAGCAGTTCTTC.

V and J are TRBV7-9 and TRBJ1-1; D is perhaps TRBD1 (5 bases). Germline V CDR1 and CDR2: SEHNR, FQNEAQ (reference sequence). V was cut by 7 bases and J by 0 bases, with 18 bases left in between. The CDR3 consists of 16 residues. The CDR3 here is CASTLEGAAMNTEAFF. As DNA, the CDR3 is TGTGCCAGCACCCTCGAAGGGGCGGCAATGAACACTGAAGCTTTCTTT. Full variable domain (rest looked up from reference TRBV7-9 and TRBJ1-1): DTGVSQNPRHKITKRGQNVTFRCDPISEHNRLYWYRQTLGQGPEFLTYFQNEAQLEKSRLLSDRFSAERPKGSFSTLEIQRTEQGDSAMYLCASTLEGAAMNTEAFFGQGTRLTVV.

This chain connects TRBV18 to TRBJ2-5, with D unresolved. Deletions cut 1 base from V and 5 bases from J, with 5 bases between. The CDR3 length is 12 residues. Germline values: CDR1 KGHSH, CDR2 LQKENI. The CDR3 region has the DNA TGTGCCAGCTCACCACAACGGGAGACCCAGTACTTC. Translating gives CASSPQRETQYF.

V gene TRBV9 combines with J gene TRBJ2-7; 7 bases fit TRBD1. V shed 3 bases, J shed 6 bases, and the junction held 9 bases outside the gene matches. CDR3 length: 14 amino acids. Germline loops: CDR1 SGDLS, CDR2 YYNGEE. The CDR3 DNA reads as TGTGCCAGCAGCGAAGCGACAGGGTCAGCCGAGCAGTACTTC. Its protein is CASSEATGSAEQYF.

This chain joins TRBV19 and TRBJ2-4; the match to TRBD2 covers 9 bases. The germline gives CDR1 LNHDA, CDR2 SQIVND (reference sequence). Trimming took 7 bases from V and 5 from J; bases not matched to a gene: 6. The CDR3 length is 14 residues. The CDR3 is CASKTSGHENIQYF. CDR3 nucleotides: TGTGCCAGTAAGACTAGCGGTCACGAAAACATTCAGTACTTC.

V gene TRBV5-1 combines with J gene TRBJ2-1, with TRBD1 matching 10 bases. The CDR3 totals 16 residues. Germline CDR1 is SGHRS and CDR2 is YFSETQ. Germline trimming cut 1 base from V and 2 bases from J; bases unmatched to any gene: 3. CDR3 coding DNA: TGCGCCAGCAGCTTGCGGACAGGGGGAACCTACAATGAGCAGTTCTTC. Amino acid sequence: CASSLRTGGTYNEQFF.

This clone was observed a handful of times. This chain joins TRBV15 and TRBJ1-1; 7 bases align to TRBD1. Germline values: CDR1 LNHNV, CDR2 YYDKDF (reference sequence). Losses at the gene ends were 0 bases for V and 5 bases for J; bases not matched to a gene: 6. There are 15 residues in the CDR3. The CDR3 region is CATSRDPGQTTEAFF. The DNA for the CDR3 is TGTGCCACCAGCAGAGATCCGGGACAGACGACTGAAGCTTTCTTT.

CDR3 DNA: TGTGCCATCAGTACTCCAGGGGGACTAGACTATGGCTACACCTTC. This sequence encodes CAISTPGGLDYGYTF. The chain links TRBV10-3 to TRBJ1-2, with 7 bases aligning to TRBD1. CDR3 length: 15 residues. J lost 3 bases, V lost 5 bases, and 9 bases had no gene match. Germline loops: CDR1 ENHRY, CDR2 SYGVKD.

V gene TRBV4-1 combines with J gene TRBJ1-1, with 7 bases identical to TRBD1. The CDR3 has 16 residues. The J segment lost 10 bases and the V segment lost 0 bases, leaving 14 bases of the junction unmatched. Germline CDR1 MGHRA, CDR2 YSYEKL. The CDR3 nucleotides read TGCGCCAGCAGCCAAGACCGGAATCGACAGGGCCGCGGAGCTTTCTTT. Translating it yields CASSQDRNRQGRGAFF.

J is TRBJ2-7 and V is TRBV6-5, with 10 positions matching TRBD2. The V gene's germline CDR1 is MNHEY and CDR2 SVGAGI. The CDR3 consists of 16 residues. With 2 bases clipped from V and 3 bases from J, the junction kept 7 bases outside the gene matches. This chain's CDR3 is CASSYLTSGTFYEQYF. CDR3 in DNA: TGTGCCAGCAGTTACCTCACTAGCGGGACCTTCTACGAGCAGTACTTC.

The chain is built from TRBV7-9 and TRBJ2-7, with D possibly TRBD2 on 6 matching bases. The CDR3 is made up of 13 amino acids. Deletions cut 4 bases from V and 3 bases from J, with 10 bases between. Germline-derived CDR1 and CDR2 are SEHNR and FQNEAQ (reference sequence). The CDR3 sequence is CASSWGLSYEQYF. In DNA, the CDR3 is TGTGCCAGCAGCTGGGGACTGAGCTACGAGCAGTACTTC.

V and J are TRBV4-3 and TRBJ2-2; D is perhaps TRBD1 (5 bases). The V and J ends lost 1 base and 7 bases respectively, with 13 bases between them. Germline-derived CDR1 and CDR2 are LGHNA and YSLEER. The CDR3 spans 15 residues. DNA of the CDR3: TGCGCCAGCAGCCAAGGGGCAGGGCGCGGCGGGGAGCTGTTTTTT. It encodes CASSQGAGRGGELFF.

The genes are TRBV30 and TRBJ2-7; TRBD1 aligns across 10 bases. Trimming took 2 bases from V and 4 from J; bases not matched to a gene: 11. The CDR3 has 16 amino acids. The germline CDR1 and CDR2 sequences are GTSNPN and SVGIG (reference sequence). The CDR3 is CAWSKGPDRGGYEQYF. In DNA, the CDR3 is TGTGCCTGGAGTAAAGGACCGGACAGGGGGGGATACGAGCAGTACTTC.

The chain is built from TRBV5-6 and TRBJ1-4, with a possible D match to TRBD1 (5 bases). This CDR3 is built from 13 residues. Trimming cost V 0 bases and J 8 bases, with 8 bases left between them. Per germline, CDR1 SGHDT and CDR2 YYEEEE. CDR3 loop: CASSLDRREKLFF. As DNA, the CDR3 is TGTGCCAGCAGCTTGGACAGGCGGGAAAAACTGTTTTTT.

V is TRBV7-2 and J is TRBJ2-1, with 11 bases fitting TRBD1. With 3 bases clipped from V and 5 bases from J, the junction kept 3 bases outside the gene matches. CDR1 and CDR2 from the germline V gene are SGHTA and FQGNSA. The CDR3 is made up of 15 amino acids. This chain's CDR3 is CASSFWDRGNNEQFF. DNA for the CDR3: TGTGCCAGCAGCTTTTGGGACAGGGGGAACAATGAGCAGTTCTTC.

This chain connects TRBV6-1 to TRBJ2-5; no clear D. This CDR3 is 13 amino acids long. Trimming cost V 6 bases and J 5 bases, with 13 bases left between them. CDR1 is MNHNS, CDR2 SASEGT, per germline. CDR3 loop: CASRPPRVETQYF. In nucleotides, the CDR3 is TGTGCCAGCAGGCCCCCCCGGGTGGAGACCCAGTACTTC.